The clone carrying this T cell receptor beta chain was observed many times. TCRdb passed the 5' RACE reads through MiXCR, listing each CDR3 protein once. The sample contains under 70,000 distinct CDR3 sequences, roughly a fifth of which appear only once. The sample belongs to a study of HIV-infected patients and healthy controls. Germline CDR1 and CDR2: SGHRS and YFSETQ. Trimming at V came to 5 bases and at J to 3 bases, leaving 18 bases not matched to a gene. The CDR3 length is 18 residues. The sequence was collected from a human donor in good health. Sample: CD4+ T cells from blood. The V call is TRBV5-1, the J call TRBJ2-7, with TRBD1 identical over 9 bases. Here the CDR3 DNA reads TGCGCCAGCAGTAGCCGGGACAGGGCCAGTTATAGGGACTACGAGCAGTACTTC. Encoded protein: CASSSRDRASYRDYEQYF.